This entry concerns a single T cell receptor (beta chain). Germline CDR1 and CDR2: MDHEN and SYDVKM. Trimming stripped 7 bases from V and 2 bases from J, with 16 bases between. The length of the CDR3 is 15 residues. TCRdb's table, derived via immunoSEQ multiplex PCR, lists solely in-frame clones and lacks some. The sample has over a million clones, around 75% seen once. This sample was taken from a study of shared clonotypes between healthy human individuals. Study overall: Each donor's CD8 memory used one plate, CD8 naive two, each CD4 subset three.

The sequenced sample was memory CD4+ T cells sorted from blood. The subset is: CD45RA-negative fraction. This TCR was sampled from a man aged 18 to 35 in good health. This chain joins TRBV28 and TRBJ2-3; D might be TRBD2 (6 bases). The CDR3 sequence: CASTTGTRNTDTQYF. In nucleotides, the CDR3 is TGTGCCAGCACCACGGGGACTCGAAACACAGATACGCAGTATTTT.